This TCR beta chain was recovered during a study of blood T cell repertoires in COVID-19. As for the study in general: The United States, Italy and Spain supplied acute and convalescent COVID-19 samples.

The germline V and J ends were trimmed by 5 bases and 2 bases, with 13 bases remaining between them. Germline CDR1 reads SGHVS; CDR2 reads FQNEAQ. The CDR3 consists of 15 residues. Under the authors' procedure: Scientists estimated how many nucleated cells there were by amplifying reference gene primers. Clones were sequenced by immunoSEQ multiplex PCR, and TCRdb holds only the in-frame ones, with some missing. The DNA was the basis for D and trimming; V, J and clone size are from that table. The sample consists of 90,000 to 120,000 clones, under 85% of them appearing once. Sequenced input: peripheral blood. This clonotype was sampled from a woman aged 70 to 79 with acute or convalescent COVID-19. This chain joins TRBV7-8 and TRBJ1-3; D perhaps matches TRBD1 (5 bases). The DNA for the CDR3 is TGTGCCAGCAGCCGAGCCCGGGGGGCTGGAAACACCATATATTTT. Translating it yields CASSRARGAGNTIYF.